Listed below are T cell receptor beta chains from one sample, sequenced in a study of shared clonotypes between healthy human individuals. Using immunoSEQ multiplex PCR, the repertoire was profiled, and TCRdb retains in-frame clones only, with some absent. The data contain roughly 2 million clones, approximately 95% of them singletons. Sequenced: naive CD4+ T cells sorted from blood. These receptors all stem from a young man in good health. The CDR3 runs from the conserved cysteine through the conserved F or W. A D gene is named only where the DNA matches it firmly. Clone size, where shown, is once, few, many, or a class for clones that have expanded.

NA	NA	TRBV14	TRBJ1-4	CASSRRDEKLFF	TGTGCCAGCAGCAGACGGGATGAAAAACTGTTTTTT
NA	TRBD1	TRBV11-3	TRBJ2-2	CASSLKWDRGFAGELFF	TGTGCCAGCAGCTTAAAGTGGGACAGGGGTTTTGCCGGGGAGCTGTTTTTT
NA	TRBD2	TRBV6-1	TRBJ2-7	CASSQGVAGGEQYF	TGTGCCAGCAGTCAGGGGGTAGCGGGGGGCGAGCAGTACTTC
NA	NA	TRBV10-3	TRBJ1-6	CAISDRLNSPLHF	TGTGCCATCAGTGACAGGTTAAATTCACCCCTCCACTTT
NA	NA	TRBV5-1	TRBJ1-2	CASSLDTPGGYTF	TGCGCCAGCAGCCTGGACACGCCGGGTGGCTACACCTTC
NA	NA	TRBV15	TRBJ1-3	CATSRDAWETGNTIYF	TGTGCCACCAGCAGAGATGCCTGGGAAACTGGAAACACCATATATTTT
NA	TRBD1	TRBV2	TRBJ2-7	CASSMTGGLGQYF	TGTGCCAGCAGCATGACAGGGGGCTTGGGGCAGTACTTC
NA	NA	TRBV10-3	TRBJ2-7	CAISESGGIDEQYF	TGTGCCATCAGTGAGTCAGGGGGAATCGACGAGCAGTACTTC
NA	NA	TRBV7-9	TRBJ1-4	CASSLYMNEKLFF	TGTGCCAGCAGCTTATATATGAATGAAAAACTGTTTTTT
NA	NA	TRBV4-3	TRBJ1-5	CASSQSGENNQPQHF	TGCGCCAGCAGCCAATCAGGGGAAAACAATCAGCCCCAGCATTTT
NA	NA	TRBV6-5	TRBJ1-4	CASSYSTGPTNEKLFF	TGTGCCAGCAGTTACTCGACAGGACCAACTAATGAAAAACTGTTTTTT
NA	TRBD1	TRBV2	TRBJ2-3	CASSQQGSSTDTQYF	TGTGCCAGCAGTCAACAGGGGTCTAGCACAGATACGCAGTATTTT
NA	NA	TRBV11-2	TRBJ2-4	CASSAVQGLVIQYF	TGTGCCAGCAGCGCCGTCCAGGGGTTGGTCATTCAGTACTTC
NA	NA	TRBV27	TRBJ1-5	CASSLLGTSNQPQHF	TGTGCCAGCAGTTTGTTAGGGACGAGCAATCAGCCCCAGCATTTT
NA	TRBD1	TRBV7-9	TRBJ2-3	CASSLELGTGATDTQYF	TGTGCCAGCAGCTTAGAGTTAGGGACAGGAGCCACAGATACGCAGTATTTT
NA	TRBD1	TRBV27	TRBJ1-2	CASSLTGTGRYGYTF	TGTGCCAGCAGTTTAACCGGGACAGGGCGCTATGGCTACACCTTC
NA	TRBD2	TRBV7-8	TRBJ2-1	CASSQGTSGGAGILNEQFF	TGTGCCAGCAGCCAGGGGACTAGCGGGGGGGCCGGTATCTTGAATGAGCAGTTCTTC
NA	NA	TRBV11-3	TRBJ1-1	CASSHGGTSTEAFF	TGTGCCAGCAGCCACGGGGGGACATCCACTGAAGCTTTCTTT
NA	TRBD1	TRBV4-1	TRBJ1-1	CASSRNPGTGGRNTEAFF	TGCGCCAGCAGCCGGAATCCCGGGACAGGGGGCAGGAACACTGAAGCTTTCTTT
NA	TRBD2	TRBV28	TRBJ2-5	CASSLGTSGVLKTQYF	TGTGCCAGCAGTTTAGGGACTAGCGGGGTTTTGAAGACCCAGTACTTC
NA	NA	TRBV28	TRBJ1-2	CASSFQVYGYTF	TGTGCCAGCAGTTTTCAAGTCTATGGCTACACCTTC
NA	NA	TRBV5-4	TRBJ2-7	CASSLRQGYEQYF	TGTGCCAGCAGCTTGCGCCAGGGCTACGAGCAGTACTTC
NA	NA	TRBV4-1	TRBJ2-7	CASSQDTEGPSSYEQYF	TGCGCCAGCAGCCAAGATACGGAGGGGCCGAGCTCCTACGAGCAGTACTTC
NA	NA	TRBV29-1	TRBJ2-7	CSVEGRLGDEQYF	TGCAGCGTTGAAGGGCGTCTGGGGGACGAGCAGTACTTC
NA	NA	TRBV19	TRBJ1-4	CATHRATNEKLFF	TGTGCCACCCACAGGGCAACTAATGAAAAACTGTTTTTT
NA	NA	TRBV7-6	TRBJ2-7	CASSPGGAGTSYEQYF	TGTGCCAGCAGCCCCGGCGGGGCAGGGACCTCCTACGAGCAGTACTTC
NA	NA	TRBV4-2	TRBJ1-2	CASSQVAQLNYGYTF	TGTGCCAGCAGCCAAGTAGCCCAGCTCAACTATGGCTACACCTTC
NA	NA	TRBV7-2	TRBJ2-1	CASSLVSYNEQFF	TGTGCCAGCAGCTTAGTTAGTTACAATGAGCAGTTCTTC
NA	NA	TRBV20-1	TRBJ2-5	CSAKGLTTQYF	TGCAGTGCCAAGGGTCTGACGACCCAGTACTTC
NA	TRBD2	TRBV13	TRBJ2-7	CASSLQRGTTYEQYF	TGTGCCAGCAGTCTTCAGCGGGGGACTACCTACGAGCAGTACTTC
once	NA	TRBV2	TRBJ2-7	CASSEWSSYEQYF	TGTGCCAGCAGTGAATGGAGCTCCTACGAGCAGTACTTC
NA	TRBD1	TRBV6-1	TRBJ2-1	CASRRTGADEQFF	TGTGCCAGCAGACGCACAGGGGCGGATGAGCAGTTCTTC
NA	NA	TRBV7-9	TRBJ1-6	CASSLGDLDNSPLHF	TGTGCCAGCAGCTTAGGGGATTTGGATAATTCACCCCTCCACTTT
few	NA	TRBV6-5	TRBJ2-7	CASSYSGEQYF	TGTGCCAGCAGTTACTCTGGCGAGCAGTACTTC
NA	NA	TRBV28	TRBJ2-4	CASKGLQKNIQYF	TGTGCCAGCAAAGGACTACAGAAAAACATTCAGTACTTC
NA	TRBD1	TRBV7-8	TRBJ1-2	CASSSDRDGYTF	TGTGCCAGCAGCTCCGACAGGGATGGCTACACCTTC
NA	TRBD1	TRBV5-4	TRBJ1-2	CASNQGQGASYSGYTF	TGTGCCAGCAACCAAGGACAGGGGGCGAGTTACTCTGGCTACACCTTC
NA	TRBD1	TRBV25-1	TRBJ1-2	CASSAWTGYGYTF	TGTGCCAGCAGTGCCTGGACAGGCTATGGCTACACCTTC
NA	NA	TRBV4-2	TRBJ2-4	CASSQEDNQNIQYF	TGTGCCAGCAGCCAAGAGGATAACCAAAACATTCAGTACTTC
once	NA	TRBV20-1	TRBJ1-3	CSAYGGNTIYF	TGCAGTGCCTACGGGGGAAACACCATATATTTT